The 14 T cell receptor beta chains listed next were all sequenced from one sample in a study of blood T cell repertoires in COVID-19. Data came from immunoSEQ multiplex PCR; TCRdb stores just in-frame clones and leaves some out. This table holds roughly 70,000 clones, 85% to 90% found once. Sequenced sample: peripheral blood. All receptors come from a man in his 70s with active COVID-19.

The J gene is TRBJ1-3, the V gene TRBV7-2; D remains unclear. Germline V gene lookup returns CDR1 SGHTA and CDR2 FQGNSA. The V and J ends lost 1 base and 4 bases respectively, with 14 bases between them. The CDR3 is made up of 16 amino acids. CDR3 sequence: CASSLGGRKVGNTIYF. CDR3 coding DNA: TGTGCCAGCAGCTTAGGTGGCAGAAAAGTGGGAAACACCATATATTTT.

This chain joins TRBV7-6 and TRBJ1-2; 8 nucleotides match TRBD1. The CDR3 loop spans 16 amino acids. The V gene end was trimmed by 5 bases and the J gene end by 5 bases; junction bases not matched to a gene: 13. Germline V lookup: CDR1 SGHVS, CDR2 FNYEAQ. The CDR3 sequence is CASSRQRGTGGYGYTF. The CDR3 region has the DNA TGTGCCAGCAGCCGCCAAAGAGGGACAGGCGGGTATGGCTACACCTTC.

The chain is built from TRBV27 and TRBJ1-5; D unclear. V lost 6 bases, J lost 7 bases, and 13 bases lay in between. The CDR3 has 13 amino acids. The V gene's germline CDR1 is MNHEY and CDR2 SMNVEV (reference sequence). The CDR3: CASSHPGSQPQHF. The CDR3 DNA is TGTGCCAGCAGCCACCCAGGTTCCCAGCCCCAGCATTTT.

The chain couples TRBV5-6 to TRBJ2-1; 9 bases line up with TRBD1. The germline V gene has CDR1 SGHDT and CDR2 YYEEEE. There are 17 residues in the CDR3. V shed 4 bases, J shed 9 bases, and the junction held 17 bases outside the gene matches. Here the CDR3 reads CASSLTLPGTGLGEQFF. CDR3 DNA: TGTGCCAGCAGCCTAACACTCCCCGGGACAGGGTTGGGTGAGCAGTTCTTC.

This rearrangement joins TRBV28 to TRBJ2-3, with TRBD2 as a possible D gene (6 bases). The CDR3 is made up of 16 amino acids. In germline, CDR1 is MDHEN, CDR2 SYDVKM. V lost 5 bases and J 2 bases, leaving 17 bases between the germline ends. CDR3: CASSPPGVAYTDTQYF. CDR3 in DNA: TGTGCCAGCAGTCCCCCGGGGGTGGCCTACACAGATACGCAGTATTTT.

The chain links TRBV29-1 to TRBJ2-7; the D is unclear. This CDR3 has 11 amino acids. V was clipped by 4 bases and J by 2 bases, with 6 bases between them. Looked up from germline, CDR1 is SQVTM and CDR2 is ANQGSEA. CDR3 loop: CSVGAAYEQYF. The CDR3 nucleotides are TGCAGCGTTGGGGCAGCCTACGAGCAGTACTTC.

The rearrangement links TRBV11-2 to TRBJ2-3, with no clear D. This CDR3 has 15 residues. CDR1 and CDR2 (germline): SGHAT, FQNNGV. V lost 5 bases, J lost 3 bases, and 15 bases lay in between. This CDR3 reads CASSPAAPTTDTQYF. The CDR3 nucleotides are TGTGCCAGCAGCCCGGCGGCCCCTACAACAGATACGCAGTATTTT.

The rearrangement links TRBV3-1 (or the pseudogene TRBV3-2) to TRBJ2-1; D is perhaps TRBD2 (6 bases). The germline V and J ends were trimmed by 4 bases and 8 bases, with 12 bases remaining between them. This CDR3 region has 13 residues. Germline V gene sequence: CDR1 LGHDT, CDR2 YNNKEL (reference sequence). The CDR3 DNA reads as TGTGCCAGCAGCCCCGGCGGGGTGGATGAGCAGTTCTTC. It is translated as CASSPGGVDEQFF.

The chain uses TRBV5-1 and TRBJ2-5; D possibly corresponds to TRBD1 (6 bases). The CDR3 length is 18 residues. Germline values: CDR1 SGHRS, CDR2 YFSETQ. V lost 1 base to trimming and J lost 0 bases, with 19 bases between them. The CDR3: CASSLQSGQGSYQETQYF. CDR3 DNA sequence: TGCGCCAGCAGCTTGCAATCGGGGCAGGGGTCGTACCAAGAGACCCAGTACTTC.

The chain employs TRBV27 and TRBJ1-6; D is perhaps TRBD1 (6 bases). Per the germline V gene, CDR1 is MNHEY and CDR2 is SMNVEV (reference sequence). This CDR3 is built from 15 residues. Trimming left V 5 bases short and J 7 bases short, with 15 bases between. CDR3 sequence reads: CASSPQTGFNSPLHF. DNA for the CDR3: TGTGCCAGCAGTCCCCAGACAGGTTTCAATTCACCCCTCCACTTT.

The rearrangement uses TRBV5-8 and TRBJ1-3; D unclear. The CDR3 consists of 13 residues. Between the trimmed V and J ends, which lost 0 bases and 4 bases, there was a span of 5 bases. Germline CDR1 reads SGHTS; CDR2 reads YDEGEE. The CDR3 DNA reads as TGTGCCAGCAGCTTGGCCGGGGGAAACACCATATATTTT. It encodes CASSLAGGNTIYF.

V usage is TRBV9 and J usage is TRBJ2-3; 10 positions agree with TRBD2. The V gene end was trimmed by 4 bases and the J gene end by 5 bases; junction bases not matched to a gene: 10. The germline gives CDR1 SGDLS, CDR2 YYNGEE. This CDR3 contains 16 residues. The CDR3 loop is CASSQVLAGVGDTQYF. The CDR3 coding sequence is TGTGCCAGCAGCCAGGTCCTAGCGGGAGTGGGAGATACGCAGTATTTT.

The CDR3 region has the DNA TGTGCTAGTGGTTTGGCCCCCGGGACAGGGGGCTCGGAGACCCAGTACTTC. Protein: CASGLAPGTGGSETQYF. V and J are TRBV12-5 and TRBJ2-5; 12 bases agree with TRBD1. Germline V CDR1 and CDR2: LGHNT, FRNRAP. The CDR3 is 17 residues long. Losses at the gene ends were 1 base for V and 5 bases for J; bases not matched to a gene: 8.

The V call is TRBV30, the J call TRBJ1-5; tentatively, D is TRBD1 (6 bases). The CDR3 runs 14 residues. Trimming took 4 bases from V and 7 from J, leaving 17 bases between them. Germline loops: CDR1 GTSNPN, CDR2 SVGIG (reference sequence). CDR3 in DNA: TGTGCCTGGACCCCGGGGGGGGCCCCCCAGCCCCAGCATTTT. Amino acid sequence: CAWTPGGAPQPQHF.